The 23 T cell receptor beta chains listed next were all sequenced from one sample in a study of Ad26.COV2.S vaccination and SARS-CoV-2 variants. The repertoire was sequenced with immunoSEQ multiplex PCR; TCRdb's copy has only in-frame clones and lacks some. In the table there are more than 85,000 clones, around 80% of which are singletons. The material was peripheral blood, obtained after recovery from COVID-19. The receptor source for this set is a human donor who had recovered from COVID-19.

The V and J genes are TRBV28 and TRBJ1-3, with D perhaps TRBD1 (6 bases). The V gene's germline CDR1 is MDHEN and CDR2 SYDVKM. This CDR3 has 13 amino acids. The germline V and J ends were trimmed by 8 bases and 5 bases, with 13 bases remaining between them. CDR3 sequence reads: CASGGGGRNTIYF. The CDR3 DNA reads TGTGCCAGCGGGGGAGGGGGAAGAAACACCATATATTTT.

This clone came up a few times. This chain uses TRBV5-1 with TRBJ1-2; 10 bases fit TRBD1. The length of the CDR3 is 15 residues. The V gene's germline CDR1 is SGHRS and CDR2 YFSETQ. V lost 3 bases, J lost 2 bases, and 4 bases stayed unmatched. The CDR3 reads CASSYTGQGNYGYTF. The CDR3 coding sequence is TGCGCCAGCAGCTACACGGGACAGGGGAACTATGGCTACACCTTC.

This chain connects TRBV7-9 to TRBJ2-1; no reliable D call. The V end was cut by 5 bases, the J end by 1 base, with 9 bases between. This CDR3 has 14 amino acids. Germline CDR1 reads SEHNR; CDR2 reads FQNEAQ (reference sequence). The CDR3 sequence: CASSGDISYNEQFF. As DNA, the CDR3 is TGTGCCAGCAGCGGAGATATTTCCTACAATGAGCAGTTCTTC.

The chain carries TRBV18 and TRBJ2-6; the match to TRBD1 covers 8 bases. The CDR3 spans 19 residues. Losses at the gene ends were 2 bases for V and 2 bases for J; bases not matched to a gene: 11. Germline V gene data show CDR1 as KGHSH and CDR2 as LQKENI. CDR3 nucleotides: TGTGCCAGCTCACCAGAGGACAGGGCTTTTTACCCTGGGGCCAACGTCCTGACTTTC. Translating gives CASSPEDRAFYPGANVLTF.

The chain is built from TRBV6-1 and TRBJ2-3; 8 nucleotides line up with TRBD2. CDR1 and CDR2 (germline): MNHNS, SASEGT. J was trimmed by 3 bases and V by 4 bases; bases with no gene match: 9. The CDR3 is 16 amino acids. For the CDR3, the DNA is TGTGCCAGCAGTGGCGCGGGACTAGTACCGACAGATACGCAGTATTTT. Its translation: CASSGAGLVPTDTQYF.

CDR3: CASSLGLAGGRQLYF. The CDR3, as DNA: TGTGCCAGCAGCCTCGGACTAGCGGGGGGGCGTCAGTTGTATTTT. The V call is TRBV27, the J call TRBJ2-3; 15 bases fit TRBD2. Germline CDR1 and CDR2: MNHEY and SMNVEV (reference sequence). Trimming at V came to 6 bases and at J to 14 bases, leaving 12 bases not matched to a gene. This CDR3 region has 15 residues.

J is TRBJ2-3 and V is TRBV6-5; D might be TRBD2 (7 bases). V lost 3 bases, J lost 2 bases, and 12 bases lay in between. Per the germline V gene, CDR1 is MNHEY and CDR2 is SVGAGI. CDR3 length: 15 residues. This CDR3 is CASSYRRGPTDTQYF. The CDR3 coding sequence is TGTGCCAGCAGTTATAGGCGGGGGCCCACAGATACGCAGTATTTT.

The chain employs TRBV10-2 and TRBJ2-5; D gene ambiguous. Germline CDR1 and CDR2: WSHSY and SAAADI. Trimming cost V 4 bases and J 0 bases, with 12 bases left between them. The CDR3 runs 15 residues. CDR3 residues: CASSVRRPDQETQYF. In nucleotides, the CDR3 is TGCGCCAGCAGTGTTCGCAGGCCAGACCAAGAGACCCAGTACTTC.

The V gene is TRBV2, the J gene TRBJ1-2; D is possibly TRBD1 (5 bases). V was trimmed by 6 bases and J by 4 bases, leaving 9 bases between them. This CDR3 is built from 12 residues. The germline gives CDR1 SNHLY, CDR2 FYNNEI. The CDR3 DNA reads TGTGCCAGCAGAGCCGGGGGCTATGGCTACACCTTC. Encoded protein: CASRAGGYGYTF.

This clone was recorded a few times. The CDR3 reads CATSRAGTGPNQPQHF. CDR3 bases: TGTGCCACCAGCAGAGCCGGGACAGGCCCCAATCAGCCCCAGCATTTT. The chain combines TRBV15 with TRBJ1-5, with TRBD1 matching over 8 bases. After removal of 1 base from V and 3 bases from J, the junction contained 5 bases not matched to a gene. The V gene's germline CDR1 is LNHNV and CDR2 YYDKDF (reference sequence). The CDR3 runs 16 residues.

J is TRBJ1-1 and V is TRBV25-1; perhaps TRBD1 as D (6 bases). The V end lost 4 bases, the J end lost 5 bases, and 17 bases lay between the germline ends. Germline lookup yields CDR1 MGHDK and CDR2 SYGVNS. CDR3 length: 15 residues. CDR3: CASSGSGEIKTEAFF. CDR3 sequence (DNA): TGTGCCAGCAGTGGGTCAGGGGAAATTAAGACTGAAGCTTTCTTT.

The chain couples TRBV4-3 to TRBJ2-2; 7 positions match TRBD2. Germline-derived CDR1 and CDR2 are LGHNA and YSLEER. There are 15 residues in the CDR3. The V and J ends lost 6 bases and 4 bases, in that order; junction bases with no gene match: 8. The CDR3 DNA sequence: TGCGCCAGCAGTAAGAGCGGGGCAGTCACCGGGGAGCTGTTTTTT. Translation gives CASSKSGAVTGELFF.

This clone was seen only a few times. This chain links TRBV5-6 with TRBJ1-6, with a possible D match to TRBD1 (6 bases). CDR1 is SGHDT, CDR2 YYEEEE, per germline. V shed 1 base and J shed 7 bases, with 12 bases lying between them. CDR3 size: 15 residues. Written as DNA, the CDR3 is TGTGCCAGCAGCTTGTTTAGGACAGCAAATTCACCCCTCCACTTT. This encodes CASSLFRTANSPLHF.

The gene calls are TRBV18 and TRBJ1-6; the D gene is possibly TRBD1 (5 bases). CDR3 length equals 14 residues. The ends were cut back, 1 base at V and 7 bases at J, with 8 bases in the middle. The germline V gene has CDR1 KGHSH and CDR2 LQKENI. The CDR3 nucleotides read TGTGCCAGCTCACCACGGGGGAGAAATTCACCCCTCCACTTT. Translated: CASSPRGRNSPLHF.

The chain combines TRBV9 with TRBJ2-3, with TRBD2 identical over 12 bases. Germline CDR1 is SGDLS and CDR2 is YYNGEE. The ends lost 4 bases at V and 0 bases at J; junction bases unmatched: 9. This CDR3 comprises 18 residues. The CDR3 coding sequence is TGTGCCAGCAGCCCCCTAGGACTAGCGGGGTCTAGCACAGATACGCAGTATTTT. It encodes CASSPLGLAGSSTDTQYF.

This sequence joins TRBV7-9 and TRBJ1-1; D uncertain. In germline, CDR1 is SEHNR, CDR2 FQNEAQ (reference sequence). Between the trimmed V and J ends, which lost 5 bases and 7 bases, there was a span of 17 bases. There are 14 residues in the CDR3. The CDR3 DNA is TGTGCCAGCAGCCTAACCTCGCTATTTAATGAAGCTTTCTTT. Residues: CASSLTSLFNEAFF. Based on the CDR3 plus reference TRBV7-9 and TRBJ1-1, the full variable domain is DTGVSQNPRHKITKRGQNVTFRCDPISEHNRLYWYRQTLGQGPEFLTYFQNEAQLEKSRLLSDRFSAERPKGSFSTLEIQRTEQGDSAMYLCASSLTSLFNEAFFGQGTRLTVV.

The chain is built from TRBV6-2 or TRBV6-3 and TRBJ2-5, with 7 bases identical to TRBD2. There are 14 residues in the CDR3. With V trimmed by 4 bases and J by 10 bases, 12 bases remained unmatched. The V gene's germline CDR1 is MNHEY and CDR2 SVGEGT. The CDR3 DNA is TGTGCCAGCAGTTCTAGCGGCGACACTCGGCTCCAGTACTTC. The encoded protein is CASSSSGDTRLQYF.

The chain couples TRBV5-4 to TRBJ1-4, with 9 bases lining up with TRBD1. The junction had 6 bases not matched to a gene; V was cut back by 0 bases and J by 6 bases. The CDR3 runs to 16 residues. Germline CDR1 reads SGHNT; CDR2 reads YYREEE (reference sequence). The CDR3 nucleotides are TGTGCCAGCAGCTTGGCCGGGACAGGGAAGGATGAAAAACTGTTTTTT. Encoded protein: CASSLAGTGKDEKLFF.

The CDR3 here is CASSLGGFGEKLFF. In nucleotides, the CDR3 is TGTGCCAGCAGCTTGGGGGGCTTCGGTGAAAAACTGTTTTTT. This sequence joins TRBV5-4 and TRBJ1-4, with D possibly being TRBD1 (5 bases). V was trimmed by 0 bases and J by 7 bases, leaving 10 bases between them. The CDR3 runs 14 residues. Germline V lookup: CDR1 SGHNT, CDR2 YYREEE (reference sequence).

The chain uses TRBV19 and TRBJ1-1; D is undetermined. The CDR3 has 14 residues. The ends were cut back, 3 bases at V and 3 bases at J, with 11 bases in the middle. Germline CDR1 LNHDA, CDR2 SQIVND (reference sequence). The CDR3 sequence: CASSILAQDTEAFF. The DNA of the CDR3 is TGTGCCAGTAGTATCTTAGCCCAGGACACTGAAGCTTTCTTT.

The CDR3 spells CSASSGAQYF. In DNA, the CDR3 is TGCAGCGCTTCTAGCGGGGCGCAGTATTTT. V and J are TRBV29-1 and TRBJ2-3, with TRBD2 matching 9 bases. The CDR3 totals 10 residues. Trimming removed 7 bases from V and 10 bases from J; junction bases left unmatched: 3. The germline V gene has CDR1 SQVTM and CDR2 ANQGSEA.

The genes are TRBV30 and TRBJ1-6, with 7 nucleotides matching TRBD1. The germline V gene has CDR1 GTSNPN and CDR2 SVGIG (reference sequence). The CDR3 extends over 15 amino acids. The V and J ends lost 3 bases and 9 bases, in that order; junction bases with no gene match: 11. CDR3 sequence: CAWRVGAGGFSPLHF. CDR3 nucleotide sequence: TGTGCCTGGAGGGTTGGAGCAGGGGGTTTTTCACCCCTCCACTTT.

The chain recombines TRBV21-1 with TRBJ2-7; the DNA was not used to check the table's D call, TRBD2. TRBV21-1 constitutes a pseudogene. The CDR3 is 16 residues long. The CDR3 protein is CASSKRLAGGSYEQYF. CDR3 in DNA: TGTGCCAGCAGCAAACGACTAGCGGGGGGGTCCTACGAGCAGTACTTC.